This paragraph reports one T cell receptor beta chain. Regions amplified from RNA transcripts were the TCR beta CDR3 regions. In the first-round RT-PCR of the TCR CDR3, the HTBI primer set was used. TCRdb called the multiplex PCR reads again in MiXCR, with one record for every CDR3 protein. The table records approximately 640,000 distinct CDR3 sequences, 15% to 20% of them present only once. This entry comes from a study of T cells in Graves' hyperthyroidism and ophthalmopathy. When ophthalmopathy did not progress within 18 months, Graves' hyperthyroidism was considered stable. The length of the CDR3 is 15 residues. CDR1 and CDR2 from the germline V gene are MGHDK and SYGVNS. The trim removed 3 bases at V and 10 bases at J, leaving 8 bases unmatched.

The chain recombines TRBV25-1 with TRBJ1-6, with 8 positions matching TRBD1. The origin of this receptor is a woman under 40 with Graves' hyperthyroidism. The sequencing sample was made of blood. The CDR3 sequence is CASSDSDRGSSPLHF. CDR3 bases: TGTGCCAGCAGTGACTCCGACAGGGGATCGTCACCCCTCCACTTT.